These T cell receptor beta chains were read from a single sample in a study of T-cell memory formation after mild COVID-19. Each CDR3 protein is one row after TCRdb ran MiXCR on the 5' RACE reads. The data show some 340,000 distinct CDR3 sequences, with 13% seen just once and 20% to 25% held by the top ten. Sequenced material: PBMCs or a T cell subset sorted from them (not recorded which). Receptors originate from a young man who had mild COVID-19 (a few samples of this study predate the infection). Cell type and time point are not known. The CDR3 runs from the conserved cysteine through the conserved F or W. D genes are given only for firm matches. Clone size is shown for a subset of rows, as once, few, many or a class of expanded clone.

J | size | D | V | DNA | CDR3
TRBJ1-2 | few | TRBD1 | TRBV7-2 | TGTGCCAGCAGCCCAGGGGGAGGGATGATCAGCTACACCTTC | CASSPGGGMISYTF
TRBJ1-5 | . | . | TRBV15 | TGTGCCACCAGCAGAGATAACAGGCGGAGCAATCAGCCCCAGCATTTT | CATSRDNRRSNQPQHF
TRBJ2-7 | . | . | TRBV29-1 | TGCAGCGTTGAACTCCTAGGTTACTACGAGCAGTACTTC | CSVELLGYYEQYF
TRBJ1-2 | few | . | TRBV5-4 | TGTGCCAGCAGTGAGGGAATAGGCGGCTACACCTTC | CASSEGIGGYTF
TRBJ2-2 | . | . | TRBV14 | TGTGCCAGCAGCCAAGATACGCCCGGGGAGCTGTTTTTT | CASSQDTPGELFF
TRBJ2-1 | . | . | TRBV18 | TGTGCCAGCTCAATCCAGGGTAACGGGAATGAGCAGTTCTTC | CASSIQGNGNEQFF
TRBJ2-3 | . | . | TRBV9 | TGTGCCAGCAGCGGACGACCGTGGGAGCCTAGCACAGATACGCAGTATTTT | CASSGRPWEPSTDTQYF
TRBJ2-5 | . | . | TRBV7-9 | TGTGCCAGCAGCTTAGACGGCCACCAAGGGACCCAGTACTTC | CASSLDGHQGTQYF
TRBJ1-5 | . | . | TRBV15 | TGTGCCACCAGCAGAGATTCAGGGGTCGGGCAGCCCCAGCATTTT | CATSRDSGVGQPQHF
TRBJ2-6 | . | TRBD1 | TRBV6-5 | TGTGCCAGCAGTATCCGACAGGGCATAGCTGGGGCCAACGTCCTGACTTTC | CASSIRQGIAGANVLTF
TRBJ2-5 | few | TRBD1 | TRBV12-3/TRBV12-4 | TGTGCCAGCAGTTTCCTCGGGACAGGGGGCCACGAGACCCAGTACTTC | CASSFLGTGGHETQYF
TRBJ1-6 | few | . | TRBV4-1 | TGCGCCAGCAGCTCAAGGTGGTTCGGGGCAGGTCGAGAATCACCCCTCCACTTT | CASSSRWFGAGRESPLHF
TRBJ2-7 | . | TRBD1 | TRBV5-1 | TGCGCCAGCAGCCCAGATCCGGGACAGGCGTCCTACGAGCAGTACTTC | CASSPDPGQASYEQYF
TRBJ2-3 | few | . | TRBV20-1 | TGCAGTGCTAGAGATCTAGGGGTCACAGATACGCAGTATTTT | CSARDLGVTDTQYF
TRBJ2-5 | many | . | TRBV5-6 | TGTGCCAGCAGCTTGGGAGGGCGAGGCGATCCAGAGACCCAGTACTTC | CASSLGGRGDPETQYF
TRBJ2-5 | . | TRBD1 | TRBV5-1 | TGCGCCAGCAGCTCTTTGACAGGGAATGGGGAGACCCAGTACTTC | CASSSLTGNGETQYF
TRBJ2-3 | . | TRBD2 | TRBV20-1 | TGCAGTGCGGCGGCTAGCGGGGGAAACACAGATACGCAGTATTTT | CSAAASGGNTDTQYF
TRBJ2-3 | many | . | TRBV10-2 | TGCGCCAGCAGTGACAGGGGTGATGTAGATACGCAGTATTTT | CASSDRGDVDTQYF
TRBJ1-1 | . | . | TRBV6-5 | TGTGCCAGCAGTTACTCTGGCGGGCTGAACACTGAAGCTTTCTTT | CASSYSGGLNTEAFF
TRBJ1-2 | . | TRBD1 | TRBV9 | TGTGCCAGCAGCGGGGACAGGGGATACTATGGCTACACCTTC | CASSGDRGYYGYTF
TRBJ2-3 | few | . | TRBV14 | TGTGCCAGCAGCCAAGACTACAGGAGGACAGATACGCAGTATTTT | CASSQDYRRTDTQYF
TRBJ2-5 | few | . | TRBV28 | TGTGCCAGCAGGGACTTCCAAGAGACCCAGTACTTC | CASRDFQETQYF
TRBJ2-1 | many | . | TRBV10-3 | TGTGCCATCAGTGTAACGGGGTCTGACTCCTACAATGAGCAGTTCTTC | CAISVTGSDSYNEQFF
TRBJ1-1 | once | . | TRBV18 | TGTGCCAGCCGAATAGGGGCTTTGGACACTGAAGCTTTCTTT | CASRIGALDTEAFF
TRBJ1-2 | few | . | TRBV20-1 | TGCAGTGCTAGAAGTGGGGGCGGGTTCTATGGCTACACCTTC | CSARSGGGFYGYTF
TRBJ2-1 | . | . | TRBV6-5 | TGTGCCAGCAGTTACTTGGCGGGCTACAATGAGCAGTTCTTC | CASSYLAGYNEQFF
TRBJ2-5 | . | . | TRBV7-3 | TGTGCCAGCAGCCCCCCTACCGGGGAGACCCAGTACTTC | CASSPPTGETQYF
TRBJ2-7 | . | . | TRBV4-2 | TGTGCCAGCAGCCAAGACCGGGCCGAGCAGTACTTC | CASSQDRAEQYF
TRBJ1-1 | . | . | TRBV5-1 | TGCGCCAGCAGCTTGGACAGTCCAGGGGCGAACACTGAAGCTTTCTTT | CASSLDSPGANTEAFF